The clone carrying this T cell receptor (beta chain) was seen a handful of times. Its antigen remains unknown. Sequenced by immunoSEQ multiplex PCR; TCRdb stores in-frame clones only, minus some. The sample yields 45,000 to 60,000 clones, roughly 71% seen once. CDR3 size: 18 residues. With 3 bases clipped from V and 9 bases from J, the junction kept 19 bases outside the gene matches. Germline CDR1 reads KGHSH; CDR2 reads LQKENI. This sample is part of a study of T cell clones after liver transplantation. Across the whole study: Tolerant meant at least one year fully off immunosuppression without liver enzymes above twice normal.

Study-level results: These preliminary findings come from unstandardized post-transplant sampling times.

The rearrangement links TRBV18 to TRBJ2-4; 8 nucleotides line up with TRBD1. The receptor was derived from a human patient who received a liver transplant. A share of the T cells may be of graft donor origin. The material sequenced was CD4+ T cells from blood, taken at the 22-month timepoint. The CDR3 DNA sequence: TGTGCCAGCTCACCTCAAGGCGGACAGGGTGCGTTTCTGGGCATTCAGTACTTC. Encoded protein: CASSPQGGQGAFLGIQYF.